The 22 T cell receptor beta chains listed next were all sequenced from one sample in a study of CD8+CD57+ T cells in acquired aplastic anemia. All patients picked for sequencing had shown, by flow cytometry, an expansion of CD8+CD57+ cells. For CDR3 and TCR beta VDJ profiling, genomic DNA was the template used. TCRdb passed the reads through MiXCR, listing each CDR3 protein once. This sample carries under 250,000 distinct CDR3 sequences, approximately 45% of them seen once, and the ten largest clones take about 8.3%. Sequenced material: sorted CD4+, CD8+, or CD8+CD57+ T cells (not recorded which) from PBMCs. The source is a human donor with aplastic anemia.

As to this clonotype: It may be a read error: a sequence one base away is much more abundant. CDR3: CSAYNEQLF. CDR3 sequence (DNA): TGCAGTGCTTATAATGAGCAGCTCTTC. The J gene is TRBJ2-1, the V gene TRBV20-1; no definite D call. This CDR3 contains 9 residues. Germline V gene data show CDR1 as DFQATT and CDR2 as SNEGSKA (reference sequence).

The rearrangement uses TRBV5-1 and TRBJ2-2; 7 bases map to TRBD2. The J segment lost 5 bases and the V segment lost 3 bases, leaving 19 bases of the junction unmatched. Germline CDR1 is SGHRS and CDR2 is YFSETQ. CDR3 length: 19 amino acids. In nucleotides, the CDR3 is TGCGCCAGCAGCTACAGGACTAGGTGGCTTCGTTATAGTACCGGGGAGCTGTTTTTT. It translates to CASSYRTRWLRYSTGELFF.

As to this clonotype: This may stem from a read error, because a much larger clone lies one nucleotide away. The chain has TRBV28 and TRBJ1-1; D gene ambiguous. The germline gives CDR1 MDHEN, CDR2 SYDVKM. The CDR3 consists of 13 residues. V dropped 3 bases and J dropped 4 bases, with 9 bases sitting between them. CDR3 residues: CASSFSVSTEAFF. The CDR3 bases are TGTGCCAGCAGTTTCTCAGTGAGCACTGAAGCTTTCTTT.

The gene calls are TRBV10-3 and TRBJ2-1; 9 positions agree with TRBD2. The length of the CDR3 is 14 residues. J lost 7 bases, V lost 6 bases, and 7 bases had no gene match. Germline V lookup: CDR1 ENHRY, CDR2 SYGVKD. This chain's CDR3 is CAISAGGQKNEQFF. In DNA form, the CDR3 reads TGTGCCATCAGCGCGGGAGGGCAAAAAAATGAGCAGTTCTTC.

As regards this clonotype: Lacking the conserved final phenylalanine or tryptophan, this CDR3 likely reflects a read error. Because the CDR3's place on the DNA is in doubt, the DNA is left out and the CDR3 is given as listed by TCRdb. This rearrangement joins TRBV7-2 to TRBJ2-5. Germline-derived CDR1 and CDR2 are SGHTA and FQGNSA. Ends included, the CDR3 has 8 residues. The CDR3 spells CASTSKET.

The V and J genes are TRBV9 and TRBJ2-5, with D unclear. CDR3 length equals 14 residues. Trimming removed 5 bases at V and 5 bases at J, with 16 bases between. The germline gives CDR1 SGDLS, CDR2 YYNGEE. CDR3 bases: TGTGCCAGCAGAATACAAGGTGGTAAGGAGACCCAGTACTTC. Residues: CASRIQGGKETQYF.

Many counts were recorded for this clonotype. This chain joins TRBV19 and TRBJ1-1; no reliable D call. V lost 4 bases to trimming and J lost 0 bases, with 6 bases between them. The CDR3 has 13 amino acids. The germline CDR1 and CDR2 sequences are LNHDA and SQIVND (reference sequence). The CDR3 sequence: CASSTSMNTEAFF. CDR3 DNA sequence: TGTGCCAGTAGTACCTCAATGAACACTGAAGCTTTCTTT.

About this clonotype: Possible read error: a much larger clone is one base away. V and J are TRBV5-4 and TRBJ2-7; 8 nucleotides match TRBD1. This CDR3 is built from 15 residues. Germline V gene data show CDR1 as SGHNT and CDR2 as YYREEE (reference sequence). The CDR3 region is CVSSRGQGGFYEQYF. The DNA of the CDR3 is TGTGTCAGCAGCCGTGGACAGGGTGGTTTCTACGAGCAGTACTTC. Full variable domain (missing parts from reference TRBV5-4 and TRBJ2-7): ETGVTQSPTHLIKTRGQQVTLRCSSQSGHNTVSWYQQALGQGPQFIFQYYREEENGRGNFPPRFSGLQFPNYSSELNVNALELDDSALYLCVSSRGQGGFYEQYFGPGTRLTVT.

The chain uses TRBV24-1 and TRBJ2-3; 7 nucleotides match TRBD2. The CDR3 sequence is 15 residues long. Trimming removed 4 bases from V and 3 bases from J; junction bases left unmatched: 6. Germline V gives CDR1 KGHDR, CDR2 SFDVKD. The CDR3 here is CATSEPGRGTDTQYF. DNA for the CDR3: TGTGCCACCAGTGAACCGGGGCGGGGGACAGATACGCAGTATTTT.

Remarks on this clonotype: The conserved phenylalanine or tryptophan normally closing the CDR3 is absent here, so this likely arose from a read error. The chain carries TRBV2 and TRBJ1-5; 10 bases map to TRBD1. Losses at the gene ends were 10 bases for V and 6 bases for J; bases not matched to a gene: 9. The CDR3 sequence is 14 residues long. Germline CDR1 SNHLY, CDR2 FYNNEI. CDR3 DNA: TGTGCCACCCGTCGACAGGGGGCAGCTCAGCCCCAGCATCTT. This codes for CATRRQGAAQPQHL.

The table lists this clonotype with a count of one. The V gene is TRBV7-2, the J gene TRBJ2-7, with D unresolved. The CDR3 has 13 amino acids. V shed 5 bases and J shed 3 bases, with 11 bases lying between them. The germline gives CDR1 SGHTA, CDR2 FQGNSA. CDR3 residues: CASSLLRGYEQYF. The CDR3 coding sequence is TGTGCCAGCAGCCTTCTGAGAGGCTACGAGCAGTACTTC.

Note on this clonotype: Because it lacks the conserved phenylalanine or tryptophan at the end, this CDR3 is likely a read error. The chain couples TRBV9 to TRBJ2-7, with D unclear. CDR3 length equals 13 residues. Germline V CDR1 and CDR2: SGDLS, YYNGEE. V lost 0 bases, J lost 6 bases, and 10 bases lay in between. CDR3: CASSVVSWGEQYL. CDR3 DNA: TGTGCCAGCAGCGTAGTCAGTTGGGGCGAGCAGTACCTC.

V and J are TRBV10-3 and TRBJ2-7; the D gene is possibly TRBD1 (6 bases). CDR1 is ENHRY, CDR2 SYGVKD, per germline. CDR3 length: 15 amino acids. The V and J ends lost 2 bases and 2 bases respectively, with 13 bases between them. CDR3 nucleotide sequence: TGTGCCATCAGTGAGGTGGGGACACAAACCTACGAGCAGTACGTC. It codes for CAISEVGTQTYEQYV.

This clonotype was picked up many times. The chain links TRBV6-5 to TRBJ2-1, with 8 bases that match TRBD1. This CDR3 is built from 16 residues. The V segment lost 2 bases and the J segment 7 bases; nucleotides outside the gene matches: 10. Germline V gene data show CDR1 as MNHEY and CDR2 as SVGAGI. CDR3 in DNA: TGTGCCAGCAGTTACGCGGGGACAGGTCGCAGGAATGAGCAGTTCTTC. The encoded protein is CASSYAGTGRRNEQFF.

With regard to this clonotype: This clone may be a read error of a much larger clone one base away. V is TRBV6-4 and J is TRBJ2-7, with unresolved D. The V end lost 0 bases, the J end lost 7 bases, and 10 bases lay between the germline ends. CDR3 size: 13 residues. Looked up from germline, CDR1 is MRHNA and CDR2 is SNTAGT. CDR3 DNA: TGTGCCAGCAGTGACTCGACGTCCGGTGAGCAGTACTTC. Its translation: CASSDSTSGEQYF.

The chain has TRBV9 and TRBJ1-2, with no clear D. The CDR3 is made up of 13 amino acids. From germline, CDR1 is SGDLS and CDR2 YYNGEE. Trimming took 2 bases from V and 2 from J, leaving 7 bases between them. In DNA, the CDR3 is TGTGCCAGCAGCGTGGAGGAAAACTATGGCTACACCTTC. Its translation: CASSVEENYGYTF.

This clonotype was observed at least ten times. The CDR3 reads CASSYVIANTGELFF. The CDR3, as DNA: TGTGCCAGCAGTTACGTCATCGCGAACACCGGGGAGCTGTTTTTT. The chain employs TRBV6-6 and TRBJ2-2; D not resolved. Deletions cut 2 bases from V and 0 bases from J, with 7 bases between. Germline lookup yields CDR1 MNHNY and CDR2 SVGAGI (reference sequence). The CDR3 runs to 15 residues.

This clonotype has ten or more counts. CDR3 region: CASSFSHSYEQYF. The CDR3 DNA follows: TGTGCCAGCAGCTTTAGCCACTCCTACGAGCAGTACTTC. This rearrangement joins TRBV7-3 to TRBJ2-7; D unresolved. The CDR3 covers 13 residues. Trimming removed 3 bases at V and 0 bases at J, with 6 bases between. The germline gives CDR1 SGHTA, CDR2 FQGTGA.

The chain has TRBV7-2 and TRBJ1-2; D uncertain. The germline V and J ends were trimmed by 1 base and 4 bases, with 13 bases remaining between them. Germline loops: CDR1 SGHTA, CDR2 FQGNSA. The CDR3 consists of 15 residues. CDR3: CASSLVLGGVYGYTF. The CDR3 DNA follows: TGTGCCAGCAGCTTAGTTCTCGGCGGGGTCTATGGCTACACCTTC.

This clonotype was detected many times. The chain combines TRBV6-5 with TRBJ2-7; D may be TRBD2 (5 bases). Deletions cut 6 bases from V and 2 bases from J, with 8 bases between. Germline CDR1 reads MNHEY; CDR2 reads SVGAGI. The CDR3 is 12 residues long. Written as DNA, the CDR3 is TGTGCCAGCAGATTCGGGACCTACGAGCAGTACTTC. Translated: CASRFGTYEQYF.

In the case of this clonotype: This clone may be a read error of a much larger clone one base away. The chain carries TRBV7-2 and TRBJ2-7; D remains unclear. V gave up 1 base and J gave up 2 bases, with 6 bases separating them. Germline assignment: CDR1 SGHTA and CDR2 FQGNSA. The CDR3 totals 13 residues. The CDR3 DNA reads as TGTGCCAGCAGCTTAGATTACCCCTACGAGCAGTACTTC. Translated: CASSLDYPYEQYF.

This clonotype was picked up a small number of times. This chain connects TRBV10-3 to TRBJ2-1; D may match TRBD1 or TRBD2 (5 bases each). Germline V gene data show CDR1 as ENHRY and CDR2 as SYGVKD. V lost 3 bases, J lost 4 bases, and 13 bases lay in between. The CDR3 is 15 amino acids. The CDR3 sequence is CAISDSGTKYNEQFF. CDR3 in DNA: TGTGCCATCAGTGATTCAGGGACCAAATACAATGAGCAGTTCTTC.